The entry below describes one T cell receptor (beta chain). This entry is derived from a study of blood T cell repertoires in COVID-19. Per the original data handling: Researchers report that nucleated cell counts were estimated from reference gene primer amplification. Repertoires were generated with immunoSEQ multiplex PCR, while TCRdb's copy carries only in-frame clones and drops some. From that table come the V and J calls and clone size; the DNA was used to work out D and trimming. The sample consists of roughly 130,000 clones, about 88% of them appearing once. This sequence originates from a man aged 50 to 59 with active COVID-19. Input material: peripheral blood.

The DNA for the CDR3 is TGTGCCAGCAGCTTCTTATTCAGTTATAGCAATCAGCCCCAGCATTTT. It yields the protein CASSFLFSYSNQPQHF. The rearrangement joins TRBV5-7 to TRBJ1-5; D gene uncertain. TRBV5-7 qualifies as an ORF whose function is uncertain. The CDR3 spans 16 residues. V lost 2 bases and J lost 0, with 12 bases in between.